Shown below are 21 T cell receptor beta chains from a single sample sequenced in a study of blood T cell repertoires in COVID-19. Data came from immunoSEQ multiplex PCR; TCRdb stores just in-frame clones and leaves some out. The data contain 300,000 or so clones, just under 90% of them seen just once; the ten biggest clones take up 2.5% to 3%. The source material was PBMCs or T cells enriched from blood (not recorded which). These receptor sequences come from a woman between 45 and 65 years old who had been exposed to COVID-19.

The CDR3 region has the DNA TGTGCCAGCAGGGGGACAGGGGGTGAACAGCCCCAGCATTTT. The encoded protein is CASRGTGGEQPQHF. This rearrangement joins TRBV6-5 to TRBJ1-5; TRBD1 aligns across 11 bases. The germline V gene encodes CDR1 MNHEY and CDR2 SVGAGI. The CDR3 spans 14 residues. V dropped 6 bases and J dropped 7; count of bases not matched to a gene: 5.

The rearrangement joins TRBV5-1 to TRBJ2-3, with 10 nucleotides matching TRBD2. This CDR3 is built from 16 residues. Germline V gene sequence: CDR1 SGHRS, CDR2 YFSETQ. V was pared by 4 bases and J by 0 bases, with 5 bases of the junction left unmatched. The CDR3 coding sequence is TGCGCCAGCAGCGCGAGCGGGGGGGCGAGCACAGATACGCAGTATTTT. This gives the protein CASSASGGASTDTQYF.

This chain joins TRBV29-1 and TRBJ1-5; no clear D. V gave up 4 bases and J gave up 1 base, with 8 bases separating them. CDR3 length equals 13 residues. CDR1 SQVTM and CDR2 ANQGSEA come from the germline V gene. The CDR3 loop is CSVAILSNQPQHF. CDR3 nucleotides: TGCAGCGTTGCCATTTTGAGCAATCAGCCCCAGCATTTT.

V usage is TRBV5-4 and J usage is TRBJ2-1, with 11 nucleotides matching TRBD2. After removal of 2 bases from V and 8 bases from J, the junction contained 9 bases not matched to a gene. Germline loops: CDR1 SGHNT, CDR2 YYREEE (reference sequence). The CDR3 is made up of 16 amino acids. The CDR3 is CASSFAGTSGYYEQFF. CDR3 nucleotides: TGTGCCAGCAGCTTCGCCGGGACTAGCGGTTACTATGAGCAGTTCTTC.

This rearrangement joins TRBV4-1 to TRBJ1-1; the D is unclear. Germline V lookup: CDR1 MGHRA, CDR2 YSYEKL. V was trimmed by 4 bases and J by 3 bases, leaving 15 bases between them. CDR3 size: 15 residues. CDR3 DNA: TGCGCCAGCAGCCGCACCGGGGTCGGTGACACTGAAGCTTTCTTT. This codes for CASSRTGVGDTEAFF.

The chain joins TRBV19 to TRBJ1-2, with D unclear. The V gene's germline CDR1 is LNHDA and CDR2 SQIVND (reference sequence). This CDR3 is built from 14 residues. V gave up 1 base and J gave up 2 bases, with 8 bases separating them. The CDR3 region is CASSIGSTNYGYTF. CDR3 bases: TGTGCCAGTAGTATAGGATCTACCAACTATGGCTACACCTTC.

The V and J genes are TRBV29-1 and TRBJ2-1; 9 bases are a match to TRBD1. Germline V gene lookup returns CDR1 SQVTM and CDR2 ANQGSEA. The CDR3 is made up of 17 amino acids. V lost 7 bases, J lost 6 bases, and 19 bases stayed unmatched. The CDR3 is CSGKRVGQGIFGNEQFF. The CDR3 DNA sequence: TGCAGCGGGAAGAGAGTCGGACAGGGGATTTTTGGCAATGAGCAGTTCTTC.

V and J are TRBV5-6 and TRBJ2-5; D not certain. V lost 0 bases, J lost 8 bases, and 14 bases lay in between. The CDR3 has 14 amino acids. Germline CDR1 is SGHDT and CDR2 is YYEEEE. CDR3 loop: CASSLGSSPVTQYF. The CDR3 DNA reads TGTGCCAGCAGCTTGGGCAGTTCGCCAGTTACCCAGTACTTC. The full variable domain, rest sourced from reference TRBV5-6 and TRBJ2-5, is DAGVTQSPTHLIKTRGQQVTLRCSPKSGHDTVSWYQQALGQGPQFIFQYYEEEERQRGNFPDRFSGHQFPNYSSELNVNALLLGDSALYLCASSLGSSPVTQYFGPGTRLLVL.

CDR3 amino acids: CASSKRGQLVQETQYF. In DNA form, the CDR3 reads TGTGCCAGCTCCAAAAGGGGACAGCTGGTGCAAGAGACCCAGTACTTC. The gene calls are TRBV19 and TRBJ2-5; 7 bases map to TRBD1. Per the germline V gene, CDR1 is LNHDA and CDR2 is SQIVND (reference sequence). Trimming at V came to 9 bases and at J to 2 bases, leaving 15 bases not matched to a gene. This CDR3 comprises 16 residues.

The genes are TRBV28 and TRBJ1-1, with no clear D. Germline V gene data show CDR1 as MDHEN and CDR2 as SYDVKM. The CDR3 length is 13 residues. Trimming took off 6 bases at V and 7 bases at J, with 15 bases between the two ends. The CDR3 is CASSPTFGGEAFF. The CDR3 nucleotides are TGTGCCAGCAGCCCCACGTTTGGCGGTGAAGCTTTCTTT.

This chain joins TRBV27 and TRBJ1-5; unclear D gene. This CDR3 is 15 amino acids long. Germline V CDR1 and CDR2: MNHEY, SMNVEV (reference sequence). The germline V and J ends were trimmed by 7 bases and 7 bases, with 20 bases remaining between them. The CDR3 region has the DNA TGTGCCAGCACCGAACCACTCGGAAGCGGCCAGCCCCAGCATTTT. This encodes CASTEPLGSGQPQHF.

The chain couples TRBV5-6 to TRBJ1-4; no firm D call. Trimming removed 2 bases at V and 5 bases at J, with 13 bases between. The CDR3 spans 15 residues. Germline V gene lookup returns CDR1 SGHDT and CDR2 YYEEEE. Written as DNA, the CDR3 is TGTGCCAGCAGCTTTATGGCAGGCAAAAATGAAAAACTGTTTTTT. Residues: CASSFMAGKNEKLFF.

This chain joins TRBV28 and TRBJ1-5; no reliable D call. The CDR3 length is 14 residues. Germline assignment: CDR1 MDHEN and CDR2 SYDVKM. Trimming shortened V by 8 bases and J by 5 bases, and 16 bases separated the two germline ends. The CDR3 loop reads CASLGSGAYQPQHF. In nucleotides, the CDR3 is TGTGCCAGCTTGGGGTCGGGAGCCTATCAGCCCCAGCATTTT.

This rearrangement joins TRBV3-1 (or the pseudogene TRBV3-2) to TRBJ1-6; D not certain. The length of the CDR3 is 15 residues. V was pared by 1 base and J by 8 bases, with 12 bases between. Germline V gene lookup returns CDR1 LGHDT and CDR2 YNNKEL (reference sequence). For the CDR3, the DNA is TGTGCCAGCAGCCAAGGCTCTCCTATCCATTCACCCCTCCACTTT. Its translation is CASSQGSPIHSPLHF.

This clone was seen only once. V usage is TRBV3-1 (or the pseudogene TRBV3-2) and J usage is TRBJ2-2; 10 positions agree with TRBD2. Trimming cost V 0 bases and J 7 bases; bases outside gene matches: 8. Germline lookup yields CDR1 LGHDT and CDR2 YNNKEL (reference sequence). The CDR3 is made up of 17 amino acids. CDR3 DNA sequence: TGTGCCAGCAGCCAAGATAAAGCTAGCGGGGGAGGCGGGGAGCTGTTTTTT. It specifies CASSQDKASGGGGELFF.

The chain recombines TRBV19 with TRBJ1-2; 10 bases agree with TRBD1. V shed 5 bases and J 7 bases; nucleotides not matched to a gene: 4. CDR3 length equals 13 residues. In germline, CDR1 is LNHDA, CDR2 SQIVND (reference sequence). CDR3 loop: CASSGTGVVGYTF. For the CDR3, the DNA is TGTGCCAGTAGTGGGACAGGGGTTGTTGGCTACACCTTC.

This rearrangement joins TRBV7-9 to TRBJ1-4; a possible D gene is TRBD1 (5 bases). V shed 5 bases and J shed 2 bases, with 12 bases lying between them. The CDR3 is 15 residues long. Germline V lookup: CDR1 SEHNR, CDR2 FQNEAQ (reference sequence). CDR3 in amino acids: CASSPRQTTNEKLFF. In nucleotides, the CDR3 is TGTGCCAGCAGCCCTCGACAGACGACTAATGAAAAACTGTTTTTT.

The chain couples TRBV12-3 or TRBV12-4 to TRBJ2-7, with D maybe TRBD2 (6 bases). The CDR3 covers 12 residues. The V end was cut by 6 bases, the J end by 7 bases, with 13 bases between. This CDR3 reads CASRLGLLEQYF. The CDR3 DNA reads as TGTGCCAGCAGACTCGGACTACTGGAGCAGTACTTC.

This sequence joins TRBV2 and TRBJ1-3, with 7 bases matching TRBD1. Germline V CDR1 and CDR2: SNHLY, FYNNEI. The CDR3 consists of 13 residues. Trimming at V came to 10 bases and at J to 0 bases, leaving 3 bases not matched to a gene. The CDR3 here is CAKRDSSGNTIYF. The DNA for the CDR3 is TGTGCCAAAAGGGACAGCTCTGGAAACACCATATATTTT.

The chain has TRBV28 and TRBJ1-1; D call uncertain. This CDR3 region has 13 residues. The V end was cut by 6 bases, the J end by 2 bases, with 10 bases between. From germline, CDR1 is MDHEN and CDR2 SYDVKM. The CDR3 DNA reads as TGTGCCAGCAGCCGCGGGAGTAACACTGAAGCTTTCTTT. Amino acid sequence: CASSRGSNTEAFF.

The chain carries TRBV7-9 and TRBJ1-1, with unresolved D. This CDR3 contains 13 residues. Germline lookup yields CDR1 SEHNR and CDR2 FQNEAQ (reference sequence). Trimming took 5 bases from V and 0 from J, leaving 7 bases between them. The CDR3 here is CASSGRVNTEAFF. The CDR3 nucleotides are TGTGCCAGCAGCGGTCGGGTGAACACTGAAGCTTTCTTT.